This T cell receptor (beta chain) was obtained from a study of control samples from healthy donors and cancer patients. This table comes from immunoSEQ multiplex PCR, and its TCRdb copy is limited to in-frame clones, with some not included. The data hold some 13,000 clones, with approximately 77% observed a single time. CDR1 is SGHRS, CDR2 YFSETQ, per germline. The CDR3 consists of 17 residues. V was clipped by 4 bases and J by 3 bases, with 22 bases between them. This clonotype was sampled from a male donor with melanoma. The source material was formalin-fixed, paraffin-embedded tissue. V and J are TRBV5-1 and TRBJ1-2; a possible D gene is TRBD1 (6 bases). CDR3 protein: CASSATPGGGYDYGYTF. In DNA form, the CDR3 reads TGCGCCAGCAGCGCGACCCCGGGGGGGGGCTATGACTATGGCTACACCTTC.